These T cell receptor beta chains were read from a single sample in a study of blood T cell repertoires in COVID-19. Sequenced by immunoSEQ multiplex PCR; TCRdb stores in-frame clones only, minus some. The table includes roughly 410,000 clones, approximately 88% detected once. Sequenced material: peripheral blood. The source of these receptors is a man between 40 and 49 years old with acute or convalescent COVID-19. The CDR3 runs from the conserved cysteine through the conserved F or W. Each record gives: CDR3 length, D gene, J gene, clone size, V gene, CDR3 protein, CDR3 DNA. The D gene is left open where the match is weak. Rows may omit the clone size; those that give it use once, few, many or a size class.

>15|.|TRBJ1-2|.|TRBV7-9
CASSKPEGGVLGYTF
TGTGCCAGCAGCAAGCCGGAGGGAGGGGTTTTGGGCTACACCTTC
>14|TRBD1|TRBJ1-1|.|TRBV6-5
CASSWDRRNTEAFF
TGTGCCAGCTCGTGGGACAGAAGAAACACTGAAGCTTTCTTT
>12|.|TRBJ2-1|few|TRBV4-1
CASSPQGWEQFF
TGCGCCAGCAGCCCACAGGGCTGGGAGCAGTTCTTC
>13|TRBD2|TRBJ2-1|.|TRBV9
CASSGGSLSEQFF
TGTGCCAGCAGCGGCGGGAGCCTAAGTGAGCAGTTCTTC
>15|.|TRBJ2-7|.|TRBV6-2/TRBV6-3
CASSYRGGGVDEQYF
TGTGCCAGCAGTTACAGGGGAGGGGGAGTGGACGAGCAGTACTTC
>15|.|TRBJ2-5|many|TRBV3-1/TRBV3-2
CASSQDNAGRKTQYF
TGTGCCAGCAGCCAAGATAATGCGGGGAGGAAGACCCAGTACTTC
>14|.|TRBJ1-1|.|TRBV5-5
CASSLTLGGTEAFF
TGTGCCAGCAGCTTGACTTTGGGGGGCACTGAAGCTTTCTTT
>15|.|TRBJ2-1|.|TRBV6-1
CASSEAPGRMNEQFF
TGTGCCAGCAGTGAAGCCCCGGGGAGAATGAATGAGCAGTTCTTC
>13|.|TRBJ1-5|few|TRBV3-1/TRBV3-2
CASSQDRGQPQHF
TGTGCCAGCAGCCAAGACAGGGGTCAGCCCCAGCATTTT
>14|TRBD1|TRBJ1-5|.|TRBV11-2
CASSKGTGYQPQHF
TGTGCCAGCAGCAAGGGGACAGGGTATCAGCCCCAGCATTTT
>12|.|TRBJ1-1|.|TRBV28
CASSRDTTEAFF
TGTGCCAGCAGCCGGGACACCACTGAAGCTTTCTTT
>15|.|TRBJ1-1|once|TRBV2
CASSRTDGVNTEAFF
TGTGCCAGCAGCCGAACGGACGGGGTGAACACTGAAGCTTTCTTT
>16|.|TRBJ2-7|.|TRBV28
CASSTPHVAAIYEQYF
TGTGCCAGCAGTACTCCCCATGTAGCGGCGATCTACGAGCAGTACTTC
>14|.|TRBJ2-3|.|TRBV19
CASSLRNGGNTQYF
TGTGCCAGTAGTCTTCGTAACGGGGGAAATACGCAGTATTTT
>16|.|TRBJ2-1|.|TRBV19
CASSIARRSSYNEQFF
TGTGCCAGTAGTATAGCCCGCCGCAGCTCCTACAATGAGCAGTTCTTC
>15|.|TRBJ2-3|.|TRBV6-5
CASSWDGLSTDTQYF
TGTGCCAGCAGTTGGGACGGACTAAGCACAGATACGCAGTATTTT
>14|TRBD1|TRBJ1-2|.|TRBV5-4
CASSSDREIYGYTF
TGTGCCAGCAGCTCGGACAGGGAGATCTATGGCTACACCTTC
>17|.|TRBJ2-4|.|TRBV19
CASSPTFGGIAKNIQYF
TGTGCCAGTAGTCCGACGTTCGGAGGGATAGCCAAAAACATTCAGTACTTC
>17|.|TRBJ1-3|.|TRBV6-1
CASRETYRASSGNTIYF
TGTGCCAGCAGGGAAACATACAGGGCTAGCTCTGGAAACACCATATATTTT
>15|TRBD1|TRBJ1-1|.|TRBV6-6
CASSQPGQGFTEAFF
TGTGCCAGCAGTCAACCCGGACAGGGTTTCACTGAAGCTTTCTTT
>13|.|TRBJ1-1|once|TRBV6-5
CASSPDKNTEAFF
TGTGCCAGCAGTCCAGACAAGAACACTGAAGCTTTCTTT
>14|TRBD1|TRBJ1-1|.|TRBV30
CACLPGQGKTEAFF
TGTGCCTGTCTCCCGGGACAGGGAAAAACTGAAGCTTTCTTT
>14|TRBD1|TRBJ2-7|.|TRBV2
CASAGDRGPYEQYF
TGTGCCAGCGCCGGGGACAGGGGGCCCTACGAGCAGTACTTC
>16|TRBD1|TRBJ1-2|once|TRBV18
CASSPQRTGETYGYTF
TGTGCCAGCTCACCGCAACGGACAGGGGAAACCTATGGCTACACCTTC
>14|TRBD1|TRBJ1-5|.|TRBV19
CASMGTGLNQPQHF
TGTGCCAGTATGGGGACAGGGCTCAATCAGCCCCAGCATTTT
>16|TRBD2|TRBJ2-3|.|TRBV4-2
CASSPRGRGGTDTQYF
TGTGCCAGCAGCCCCCGGGGGCGGGGGGGCACAGATACGCAGTATTTT
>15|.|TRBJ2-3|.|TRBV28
CASSLSVALTDTQYF
TGTGCCAGCAGTTTATCGGTAGCTCTGACAGATACGCAGTATTTT
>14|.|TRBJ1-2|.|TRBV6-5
CASSSWGVYYGYTF
TGTGCCAGCAGCTCGTGGGGGGTTTATTATGGCTACACCTTC
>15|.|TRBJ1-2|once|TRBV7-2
CASSLQTGDRVGYTF
TGTGCCAGCAGCTTACAAACCGGGGATAGAGTCGGCTACACCTTC
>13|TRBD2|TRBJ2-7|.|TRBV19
CASSGGASYEQYF
TGTGCCAGTAGCGGGGGGGCTTCGTACGAGCAGTACTTC
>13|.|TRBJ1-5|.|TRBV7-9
CASSRGGNQPQHF
TGTGCCAGCAGTCGGGGGGGAAATCAGCCCCAGCATTTT
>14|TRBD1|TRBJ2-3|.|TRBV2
CASSADRYSDTQYF
TGTGCCAGCAGTGCGGACAGGTATTCAGATACGCAGTATTTT
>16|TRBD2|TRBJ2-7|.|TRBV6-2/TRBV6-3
CASSPAGGGGGGEQYF
TGTGCCAGCAGCCCTGCAGGCGGGGGGGGCGGCGGGGAGCAGTACTTC
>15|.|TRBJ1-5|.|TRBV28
CASSPHGLSNQPQHF
TGTGCCAGCAGCCCCCATGGCTTAAGCAATCAGCCCCAGCATTTT
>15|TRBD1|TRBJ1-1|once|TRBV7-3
CASSLTTGLESEAFF
TGTGCCAGCAGCCTCACGACAGGGTTGGAGTCTGAAGCTTTCTTT
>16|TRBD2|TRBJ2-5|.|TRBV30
CAWSRVGTSGTKTQYF
TGTGCCTGGAGCCGCGTCGGGACTAGCGGGACGAAGACCCAGTACTTC
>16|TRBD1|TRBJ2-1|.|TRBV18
CASSPGRDRMYNEQFF
TGTGCCAGCTCACCGGGCCGGGACAGGATGTACAATGAGCAGTTCTTC
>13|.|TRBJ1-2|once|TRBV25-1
CASTSGTLYGYTF
TGTGCCAGCACCTCCGGGACACTGTATGGCTACACCTTC
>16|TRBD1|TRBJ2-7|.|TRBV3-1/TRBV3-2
CASSQDPPGGMDEQYF
TGTGCCAGCAGCCAAGATCCCCCAGGGGGCATGGACGAGCAGTACTTC
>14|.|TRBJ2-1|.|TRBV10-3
CAISESTDYNEQFF
TGTGCCATCAGTGAGTCGACAGACTACAATGAGCAGTTCTTC
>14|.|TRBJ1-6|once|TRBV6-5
CASSYSRPHSPLHF
TGTGCCAGCAGTTACTCCAGGCCCCATTCACCCCTCCACTTT
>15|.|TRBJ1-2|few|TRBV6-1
CASSEAGQEGHGYTF
TGTGCCAGCAGTGAAGCGGGGCAGGAAGGGCATGGCTACACCTTC
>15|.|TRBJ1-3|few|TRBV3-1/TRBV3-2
CASSQDLDSGNTIYF
TGTGCCAGCAGCCAAGATCTAGATAGTGGAAACACCATATATTTT
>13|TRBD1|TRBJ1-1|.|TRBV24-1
CATRDTGGTEAFF
TGTGCCACCAGAGATACAGGGGGCACTGAAGCTTTCTTT
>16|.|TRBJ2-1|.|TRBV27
CASSPPLGPGYNEQFF
TGTGCCAGCAGTCCACCTCTAGGGCCAGGGTACAATGAGCAGTTCTTC
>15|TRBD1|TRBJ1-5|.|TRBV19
CASIKGQGANQPQHF
TGTGCCAGTATTAAAGGACAGGGGGCTAATCAGCCCCAGCATTTT
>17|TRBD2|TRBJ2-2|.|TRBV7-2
CASSPEEREGRYGELFF
TGTGCCAGCAGCCCCGAGGAGCGGGAGGGCCGATACGGGGAGCTGTTTTTT
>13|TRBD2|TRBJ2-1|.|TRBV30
CAWSPGEGREQFF
TGTGCCTGGAGTCCGGGGGAGGGCCGAGAGCAGTTCTTC
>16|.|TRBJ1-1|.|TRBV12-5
CASGNEELTGNTEAFF
TGTGCTAGTGGTAATGAGGAACTGACGGGGAACACTGAAGCTTTCTTT
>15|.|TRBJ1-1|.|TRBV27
CASSPPGGGYTEAFF
TGTGCCAGCAGTCCCCCTGGTGGGGGGTACACTGAAGCTTTCTTT
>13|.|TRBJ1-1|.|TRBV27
CASSLAANTEAFF
TGTGCCAGCAGTTTGGCCGCTAACACTGAAGCTTTCTTT
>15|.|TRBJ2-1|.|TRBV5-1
CASSLEGQGHNEQFF
TGCGCCAGCAGCTTGGAGGGCCAGGGGCACAATGAGCAGTTCTTC
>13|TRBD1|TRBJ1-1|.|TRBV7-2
CASGGQRNTEAFF
TGTGCCAGCGGGGGACAGAGGAACACTGAAGCTTTCTTT
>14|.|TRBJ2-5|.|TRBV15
CATSPETGIRTQYF
TGTGCCACCAGCCCGGAGACAGGTATTAGGACCCAGTACTTC
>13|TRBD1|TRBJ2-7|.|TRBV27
CASSNRGPYEQYF
TGTGCCAGCAGTAACAGGGGGCCATACGAGCAGTACTTC
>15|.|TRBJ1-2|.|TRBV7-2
CASSLGGRVGYGYTF
TGTGCCAGCAGCTTAGGGGGCAGGGTAGGCTATGGCTACACCTTC
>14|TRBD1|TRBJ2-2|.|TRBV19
CASSRDRGTGELFF
TGTGCCAGTAGTAGGGACAGGGGCACCGGGGAGCTGTTTTTT
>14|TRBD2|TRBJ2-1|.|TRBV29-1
CSVVNSGRTNEQFF
TGCAGCGTTGTCAACAGCGGGAGGACCAATGAGCAGTTCTTC
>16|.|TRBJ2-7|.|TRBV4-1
CASSQYLAGTGDEQYF
TGCGCCAGCAGCCAATACCTAGCAGGAACGGGGGACGAGCAGTACTTC
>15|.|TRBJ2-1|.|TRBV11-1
CASSSTGKNLQRCFF
TGTGCCAGCAGCTCAACCGGGAAGAACTTACAGCGGTGCTTCTTC